This TCR beta chain appears in the sequencing data of a study of CD8+CD57+ T cells in acquired aplastic anemia. The CDR3 runs 16 residues. CDR1 and CDR2 from the germline V gene are SGHAT and FQNNGV. Deletions cut 5 bases from V and 2 bases from J, with 15 bases between. For CDR3 and TCR beta VDJ profiling, genomic DNA was the template used. One entry per CDR3 protein results from TCRdb running MiXCR on the reads. The table records some 160,000 distinct CDR3 sequences, more than 40% of them present only once. Sequencing involved patients with CD8+CD57+ cell expansion previously shown by flow cytometry.

This clonotype originated in a human donor with aplastic anemia. Sequencing was performed on sorted CD4+, CD8+, or CD8+CD57+ T cells (not recorded which) from PBMCs. V and J are TRBV11-2 and TRBJ2-2; maybe TRBD1 (5 bases). As DNA, the CDR3 is TGTGCCAGCAGCCCCTGGGGCAGACCTAACACCGGGGAGCTGTTTTTT. Its translation: CASSPWGRPNTGELFF.